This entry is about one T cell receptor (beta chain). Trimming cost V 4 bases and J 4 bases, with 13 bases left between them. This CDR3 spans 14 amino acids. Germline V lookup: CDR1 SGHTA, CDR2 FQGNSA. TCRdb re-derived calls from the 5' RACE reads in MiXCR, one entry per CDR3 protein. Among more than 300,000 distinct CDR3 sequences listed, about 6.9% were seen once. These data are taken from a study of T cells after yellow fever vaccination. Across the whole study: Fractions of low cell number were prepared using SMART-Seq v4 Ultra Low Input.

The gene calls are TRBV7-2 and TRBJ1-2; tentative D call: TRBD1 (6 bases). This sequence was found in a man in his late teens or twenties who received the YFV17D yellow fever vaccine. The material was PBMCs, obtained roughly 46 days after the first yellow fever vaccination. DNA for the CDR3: TGTGCCAGCAGCTCGGACAGAAGTTTCTATGGCTACACCTTC. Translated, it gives CASSSDRSFYGYTF.